This record covers a single TCR beta chain. The antigen remains unidentified. TCRdb recomputed calls from the RT-PCR reads with MiXCR, one row per CDR3 protein. This table has roughly 550,000 distinct CDR3 sequences, less than 25% appearing once. This specimen comes from a study of response to subunit inactivated influenza vaccine. Study conclusions and caveats: Every seasonal influenza vaccination brings in few new T cells, the authors suggested.

Germline-derived CDR1 and CDR2 are LGHDT and YNNKEL (reference sequence). The CDR3 sequence is 14 residues long. V lost 4 bases, J lost 7 bases, and 10 bases stayed unmatched. The sample was also reused in another study, on T cells expressing NK-cell markers. Per that study: TCR beta cDNA was made by 5'RACE template switching with UMIs. Sorted CD3+CD56-NKG2C+, CD3+CD56+NKG2C- and CD3+CD56+NKG2C+ T cells were the source of the TCR beta repertoires. Dominant NKG2C+ clonotypes made up roughly 1.0-8% of CD8+ T cells in several donors. These clonotypes additionally ranked first within the CD3+CD56-NKG2C+ fraction of a handful of donors.

The sequence was obtained from a man between 50 and 59 years old who received an inactivated influenza vaccine. The chain combines TRBV3-1 with TRBJ2-7, with TRBD2 matching over 7 bases. The source material was CD4+ T cells sorted from PBMCs, sampled approximately 13 days after vaccination. The CDR3 DNA is TGTGCCAGCAGCCGCGTGGACTTGGGAGGGGAGCAGTACTTC. Protein sequence: CASSRVDLGGEQYF.